This TCR beta chain is drawn from a study of T cells after yellow fever vaccination. Turning to the study itself: SMART-Seq v4 Ultra Low Input served to prepare low-cell-number fractions.

Template-switching 5'RACE yielded the TCR cDNA; a universal primer site and UMIs were added in the process. From the 5' RACE reads, TCRdb called clonotypes with MiXCR, one entry per CDR3 protein. Here the sample spans 200,000 to 300,000 distinct CDR3 sequences, 6% to 8% being singletons. The study's findings and limits: Clonotypes appearing in both CD4 and CD8 compartments existed, and their share was small. Most clones from primary vaccination resurfaced after the booster (96% CD4, around 90% CD8).

This clonotype was counted at least ten times. The antigen is not known. Germline is not matched at one junction end, which may reflect a read error. This CDR3 contains 14 residues. CDR1 SSHAT and CDR2 FNYEAQ come from the germline V gene (reference sequence). This TCR was recovered from a man younger than 45 who received the YFV17D yellow fever vaccine. The rearrangement links TRBV7-7 to TRBJ2-5; 9 nucleotides agree with TRBD2. The sample in question was CD4+ T cells sorted from PBMCs, obtained on the day of the yellow fever booster vaccination. DNA for the CDR3: TGTGCTAGCAGCTCGACTAGCGGAACGGGTGCCCAGTACTTC. The encoded protein is CASSSTSGTGAQYF.